This entry describes one T cell receptor beta chain. The data derive from a study of blood T cell repertoires in COVID-19. Germline V gene sequence: CDR1 LNHDA, CDR2 SQIVND (reference sequence). The CDR3 sequence is 15 residues long. J gave up 4 bases and V 11 bases, and 11 bases lay outside the gene matches. Under the authors' procedure: Amplification of reference gene primers was used by the study to estimate nucleated cell counts. Some clones are missing from TCRdb's copy, which holds only in-frame ones; the method was immunoSEQ multiplex PCR. V, J and clone size are taken as reported in that table, and D and trimming were inferred from the DNA itself. The sample consists of under 250,000 clones, 65% to 90% of them appearing once.

The sequencing sample was made of peripheral blood. This clonotype originated in a middle-aged man with COVID-19, enrolled during active disease. The chain has TRBV19 and TRBJ2-2; 9 nucleotides line up with TRBD1. Here the CDR3 DNA reads TGTGCCGTAAGCCGGGACAGGGAACGCACCGGGGAGCTGTTTTTT. Residues: CAVSRDRERTGELFF.